This TCR beta chain was found in a study of shared clonotypes between healthy human individuals. Germline CDR1 and CDR2: MGHRA and YSYEKL. The V gene end was trimmed by 8 bases and the J gene end by 0 bases; junction bases not matched to a gene: 9. The CDR3 runs to 17 residues. Profiled with immunoSEQ multiplex PCR; TCRdb holds only in-frame clones, not every one. The sample includes hundreds of thousands of clones, approximately 96% of them seen just once. Selected positively for CCR7 and CD45RO-negative, naive CD8 cells excluded terminally differentiated effector memory CD45RA+ cells. This TCR came from a woman in her twenties or thirties in good health. The sample was naive CD8+ T cells sorted from blood. V is TRBV4-1 and J is TRBJ2-6; 8 bases fit TRBD2. CDR3 sequence (DNA): TGCGCCAGCCACCAGGGACTAGTTGTCTCTGGGGCCAACGTCCTGACTTTC. Its protein is CASHQGLVVSGANVLTF.